This T cell receptor beta chain is drawn from a study of T cells in Graves' hyperthyroidism and ophthalmopathy. Details on this clonotype: Its antigen is unknown.

Amplified regions were TCR beta CDR3 sequences from RNA transcripts. A first-round RT-PCR of the TCR CDR3 used the HTBI primer set. TCRdb re-called the multiplex PCR reads through MiXCR, storing one row per CDR3 protein. The sample contains 280,000 or so distinct CDR3 sequences, 13% to 15% of which appear only once. Patients showing uncontrolled infection, other autoimmune disease, pregnancy or lactation were ineligible. The study collected blood at first hyperthyroidism diagnosis, before any ophthalmopathy symptoms arose. Findings and limits, study-wide: Expanded thyroid clonotypes (above 0.001) were mostly also found in blood.

CDR3 length equals 14 residues. The germline V and J ends were trimmed by 3 bases and 7 bases, with 15 bases remaining between them. Germline loops: CDR1 LNHDA, CDR2 SQIVND (reference sequence). The chain carries TRBV19 and TRBJ1-1; no clear D. The sequenced sample was blood. The sequence came from a woman aged 45-60 years with Graves' hyperthyroidism that later progressed to Graves' ophthalmopathy. CDR3 in amino acids: CASSMALLSNEAFF. CDR3 coding DNA: TGTGCCAGTAGTATGGCACTCCTGAGTAATGAAGCTTTCTTT.